This passage covers 30 T cell receptor beta chains from one sample sequenced in a study of cytomegalovirus exposure and HLA in healthy donors. With 60 Vbeta and 13 Jbeta primers, the PCR was carried out. TCRdb's copy holds only in-frame clones and misses some; the assay was immunoSEQ multiplex PCR. Counted here are roughly 140,000 clones, approximately 80% occurring once; the ten biggest clones make up roughly 4.2%. The sequenced material came from PBMCs. Source of these receptors: a man aged 35-49 years in good health and CMV-seropositive.

The genes are TRBV7-9 and TRBJ2-2, with a weak D call TRBD2 (6 bases). The CDR3 loop spans 15 amino acids. Looked up from germline, CDR1 is SEHNR and CDR2 is FQNEAQ (reference sequence). V was pared by 4 bases and J by 6 bases, with 15 bases between. The CDR3 region has the DNA TGTGCCAGCAGCTCCTCGGCGGGGCTCGCCGGGGAGCTGTTTTTT. Residues: CASSSSAGLAGELFF.

This sequence joins TRBV4-3 and TRBJ1-2; the D is unclear. The CDR3 is made up of 15 amino acids. V was trimmed by 0 bases and J by 5 bases, leaving 13 bases between them. Germline values: CDR1 LGHNA, CDR2 YSLEER. CDR3 in DNA: TGCGCCAGCAGCCAAGAATTAATCCAGGTTTATGGCTACACCTTC. As protein: CASSQELIQVYGYTF.

J is TRBJ2-2 and V is TRBV18; 7 bases fit TRBD1. The CDR3 runs to 14 residues. Germline V gene sequence: CDR1 KGHSH, CDR2 LQKENI. Germline trimming cut 5 bases from V and 1 base from J; bases unmatched to any gene: 1. DNA for the CDR3: TGTGCCAGCTCAGGGGACAGGAACACCGGGGAGCTGTTTTTT. Translated: CASSGDRNTGELFF.

The sample holds a few counts of this clone. This chain links TRBV6-5 with TRBJ2-5; D is perhaps TRBD2 (5 bases). The germline CDR1 and CDR2 sequences are MNHEY and SVGAGI. CDR3 length: 14 amino acids. Between the trimmed V and J ends, which lost 6 bases and 4 bases, there was a span of 15 bases. In DNA, the CDR3 is TGTGCCAGCAGCCCCGGGGTTGCGCGAGAGACCCAGTACTTC. Translation gives CASSPGVARETQYF.

This clone was seen just once. The V call is TRBV30, the J call TRBJ1-3, with D unclear. CDR3 length: 14 amino acids. CDR1 is GTSNPN and CDR2 is SVGIG in the germline V gene (reference sequence). The ends were cut back, 2 bases at V and 0 bases at J, with 8 bases in the middle. CDR3 loop: CAWSLERSGNTIYF. The DNA for the CDR3 is TGTGCCTGGAGTCTAGAACGCTCTGGAAACACCATATATTTT.

This clone has more than one count but fewer than ten. The chain joins TRBV7-9 to TRBJ1-2; 7 positions match TRBD1. The germline V gene encodes CDR1 SEHNR and CDR2 FQNEAQ (reference sequence). This CDR3 has 13 residues. V shed 3 bases, J shed 5 bases, and the junction held 3 bases outside the gene matches. The chain's CDR3 is CASSFDRDYGYTF. In DNA, the CDR3 is TGTGCCAGCAGCTTTGACAGGGATTATGGCTACACCTTC.

The chain carries TRBV19 and TRBJ1-1; 8 bases agree with TRBD1. Germline V CDR1 and CDR2: LNHDA, SQIVND (reference sequence). Trimming removed 5 bases from V and 8 bases from J; junction bases left unmatched: 4. The CDR3 has 12 residues. The CDR3 DNA reads as TGTGCCAGTAGTTCCCGGACAGGGGAAGCTTTCTTT. Its protein is CASSSRTGEAFF.

The J gene is TRBJ1-2, the V gene TRBV5-1; D possibly corresponds to TRBD1 (5 bases). CDR3 length: 15 amino acids. The V gene's germline CDR1 is SGHRS and CDR2 YFSETQ. V shed 1 base and J shed 2 bases, with 12 bases lying between them. CDR3 in amino acids: CASSLLGGWNYGYTF. CDR3 coding DNA: TGCGCCAGCAGCTTGTTGGGGGGTTGGAACTATGGCTACACCTTC.

In this sample, this clone turned up a few times. This sequence joins TRBV19 and TRBJ1-2, with a tentative D call TRBD1 (5 bases). Germline lookup yields CDR1 LNHDA and CDR2 SQIVND (reference sequence). The CDR3 loop spans 13 amino acids. Trimming left V 7 bases short and J 3 bases short, with 12 bases between. CDR3 loop: CASNGGEYYGYTF. The CDR3 DNA is TGTGCCAGTAACGGGGGAGAGTACTATGGCTACACCTTC.

The V gene is TRBV6-1, the J gene TRBJ1-6; possibly TRBD1 for D (6 bases). This CDR3 is built from 13 residues. Trimming took off 3 bases at V and 7 bases at J, with 7 bases between the two ends. Germline lookup yields CDR1 MNHNS and CDR2 SASEGT. The CDR3 region has the DNA TGTGCCAGCAGTGATCAGGGGAATTCACCCCTCCACTTT. Protein product: CASSDQGNSPLHF.

This chain connects TRBV4-2 to TRBJ1-6; D is possibly TRBD1 (5 bases). This CDR3 comprises 12 residues. Trimming pared 8 bases from V and 6 bases from J, leaving 8 bases between. The germline gives CDR1 LGHNA, CDR2 YNFKEQ. CDR3 bases: TGTGCCAGCTCAGGGCCTAATTCACCCCTCCACTTT. It encodes CASSGPNSPLHF.

The chain couples TRBV6-1 to TRBJ2-1; 11 bases map to TRBD1. Germline CDR1 is MNHNS and CDR2 is SASEGT. With 5 bases clipped from V and 8 bases from J, the junction kept 8 bases outside the gene matches. The CDR3 sequence is 15 residues long. DNA for the CDR3: TGTGCCAGCAGTACAGCGTGGGACAGGGGGGATGAGCAGTTCTTC. Translated, it gives CASSTAWDRGDEQFF.

V usage is TRBV27 and J usage is TRBJ1-2; 8 bases align to TRBD1. This CDR3 comprises 14 residues. Germline CDR1 is MNHEY and CDR2 is SMNVEV (reference sequence). Trimming cost V 1 base and J 8 bases; bases outside gene matches: 6. The CDR3 loop is CASSLWQGARGYTF. CDR3 nucleotides: TGTGCCAGCAGTTTATGGCAGGGGGCGCGCGGCTACACCTTC.

The chain couples TRBV30 to TRBJ2-5, with TRBD2 matching 7 bases. Germline CDR1 is GTSNPN and CDR2 is SVGIG (reference sequence). This CDR3 has 15 residues. The ends lost 4 bases at V and 2 bases at J; junction bases unmatched: 10. CDR3 residues: CAWKLATANQETQYF. The CDR3 nucleotides are TGTGCCTGGAAACTAGCGACCGCGAATCAAGAGACCCAGTACTTC.

The chain employs TRBV7-9 and TRBJ2-1; TRBD2 matches 8 bases. The CDR3 has 15 amino acids. CDR1 and CDR2 (germline): SEHNR, FQNEAQ (reference sequence). J gave up 6 bases and V 2 bases, and 6 bases lay outside the gene matches. Here the CDR3 DNA reads TGTGCCAGCAGCTTACAGGGACTAGACATCAATGAGCAGTTCTTC. Residues: CASSLQGLDINEQFF.

The V gene is TRBV9, the J gene TRBJ2-2; 8 nucleotides match TRBD2. J lost 3 bases, V lost 1 base, and 2 bases had no gene match. Germline-derived CDR1 and CDR2 are SGDLS and YYNGEE. The CDR3 runs 15 residues. CDR3 nucleotides: TGTGCCAGCAGCGTAACTAGCGGATACACCGGGGAGCTGTTTTTT. This encodes CASSVTSGYTGELFF.

Of note for this clone: A junction boundary mismatches the germline segment, possibly from a read error. The chain has TRBV7-9 and TRBJ1-5, with D tentatively TRBD1 (6 bases). CDR1 is SEHNR, CDR2 FQNEAQ, per germline (reference sequence). The CDR3 covers 12 residues. The CDR3 region is CSSSQGNQPQHF. The CDR3, as DNA: TGTTCCAGCAGCCAGGGGAATCAGCCCCAGCATTTT.

The chain carries TRBV7-2 and TRBJ2-7, with a tentative D call TRBD1 (5 bases). The V gene's germline CDR1 is SGHTA and CDR2 FQGNSA. This CDR3 has 14 residues. The ends were cut back, 1 base at V and 2 bases at J, with 9 bases in the middle. The CDR3 bases are TGTGCCAGCAGCTTAGACCAACAGGCCTACGAGCAGTACTTC. Translating it yields CASSLDQQAYEQYF.

As DNA, the CDR3 is TGTGCCAGCAGTCTCTCGGGACTATATGGAAACACCATATATTTT. Translated: CASSLSGLYGNTIYF. J is TRBJ1-3 and V is TRBV6-5; D is possibly TRBD1 (5 bases). V was trimmed by 5 bases and J by 3 bases, leaving 14 bases between them. Germline values: CDR1 MNHEY, CDR2 SVGAGI. This CDR3 is 15 amino acids long.

The genes are TRBV5-1 and TRBJ2-2; maybe TRBD2 (7 bases). CDR1 is SGHRS, CDR2 YFSETQ, per germline. The CDR3 runs 19 residues. V lost 0 bases and J lost 6, with 24 bases in between. The CDR3 protein is CASSLASGAGAHSAGELFF. As DNA, the CDR3 is TGCGCCAGCAGCTTGGCCTCGGGGGCGGGGGCTCACAGTGCCGGGGAGCTGTTTTTT.

The chain employs TRBV7-6 and TRBJ1-1; tentative D call: TRBD1 (6 bases). CDR1 is SGHVS and CDR2 is FNYEAQ in the germline V gene. CDR3 length equals 15 residues. Deletions cut 4 bases from V and 3 bases from J, with 15 bases between. The CDR3 coding sequence is TGTGCCAGCAGCTCCGGGCTGGGGGCGTACACTGAAGCTTTCTTT. It codes for CASSSGLGAYTEAFF.

The chain links TRBV27 to TRBJ1-1; D uncertain. V was trimmed by 2 bases and J by 0 bases, leaving 7 bases between them. The CDR3 totals 14 residues. Germline CDR1 reads MNHEY; CDR2 reads SMNVEV (reference sequence). DNA for the CDR3: TGTGCCAGCAGTTTAAGCCCCCTGAACACTGAAGCTTTCTTT. This sequence encodes CASSLSPLNTEAFF.

The V and J genes are TRBV2 and TRBJ1-2; TRBD1 agrees at 7 bases. Germline CDR1 reads SNHLY; CDR2 reads FYNNEI. Germline trimming cut 5 bases from V and 7 bases from J; bases unmatched to any gene: 13. The CDR3 covers 15 residues. The CDR3 region has the DNA TGTGCCAGCAGTTTTGGACAGGCGCGGACAAGTGGCTACACCTTC. Its protein is CASSFGQARTSGYTF. Full variable domain (rest looked up from reference TRBV2 and TRBJ1-2): EPEVTQTPSHQVTQMGQEVILRCVPISNHLYFYWYRQILGQKVEFLVSFYNNEISEKSEIFDDQFSVERPDGSNFTLKIRSTKLEDSAMYFCASSFGQARTSGYTFGSGTRLTVV.

The rearrangement joins TRBV5-1 to TRBJ1-4; D possibly corresponds to TRBD1 (5 bases). The CDR3 sequence is 13 residues long. CDR1 and CDR2 from the germline V gene are SGHRS and YFSETQ. V was trimmed by 7 bases and J by 3 bases, leaving 10 bases between them. The chain's CDR3 is CASGEGPNEKLFF. CDR3 sequence (DNA): TGCGCCAGCGGGGAGGGGCCTAATGAAAAACTGTTTTTT. Complete variable domain (other parts from reference TRBV5-1 and TRBJ1-4): KAGVTQTPRYLIKTRGQQVTLSCSPISGHRSVSWYQQTPGQGLQFLFEYFSETQRNKGNFPGRFSGRQFSNSRSEMNVSTLELGDSALYLCASGEGPNEKLFFGSGTQLSVL.

The chain links TRBV13 to TRBJ2-6; the D gene is possibly TRBD2 (5 bases). The germline V and J ends were trimmed by 2 bases and 3 bases, with 14 bases remaining between them. Germline CDR1 is PRHDT and CDR2 is FYEKMQ (reference sequence). The CDR3 totals 17 residues. CDR3 protein: CASSLKARGFGANVLTF. CDR3 DNA sequence: TGTGCCAGCAGCTTAAAGGCACGAGGGTTTGGGGCCAACGTCCTGACTTTC.

This chain uses TRBV5-1 with TRBJ2-1; 11 bases agree with TRBD2. The CDR3 loop spans 15 amino acids. V gave up 0 bases and J gave up 8 bases; unmatched junction bases: 4. CDR1 is SGHRS, CDR2 YFSETQ, per germline. The CDR3 bases are TGCGCCAGCAGCTTGGCTCTAGCGGGAGGTTATGAGCAGTTCTTC. This encodes CASSLALAGGYEQFF.

The J gene is TRBJ2-7, the V gene TRBV5-4, with 8 positions matching TRBD2. Trimming removed 4 bases from V and 5 bases from J; junction bases left unmatched: 5. Germline V gene sequence: CDR1 SGHNT, CDR2 YYREEE (reference sequence). CDR3 length equals 13 residues. The CDR3 coding sequence is TGTGCCAGCAGCCCGGGACTAGGTAACGAGCAGTACTTC. Amino acid sequence: CASSPGLGNEQYF.

The V and J genes are TRBV29-1 and TRBJ2-5; no definite D call. The V and J ends lost 4 bases and 1 base respectively, with 13 bases between them. In germline, CDR1 is SQVTM, CDR2 ANQGSEA. The CDR3 length is 14 residues. The CDR3 DNA follows: TGCAGCGTTGCCCCCCGTGGAGTCCAAGAGACCCAGTACTTC. This translates into CSVAPRGVQETQYF. Full variable domain (rest looked up from reference TRBV29-1 and TRBJ2-5): SAVISQKPSRDICQRGTSLTIQCQVDSQVTMMFWYRQQPGQSLTLIATANQGSEATYESGFVIDKFPISRPNLTFSTLTVSNMSPEDSSIYLCSVAPRGVQETQYFGPGTRLLVL.

This clone has just a few counts. The rearrangement links TRBV11-3 to TRBJ2-1; TRBD2 matches at 14 bases. From germline, CDR1 is SGHNT and CDR2 YENEEA. CDR3 size: 16 residues. The V segment lost 7 bases and the J segment 7 bases; nucleotides outside the gene matches: 9. The CDR3 sequence is CASNPSGTSGGNEQFF. CDR3 nucleotide sequence: TGTGCCAGCAACCCCTCCGGGACTAGCGGGGGTAATGAGCAGTTCTTC.

Points on this clone: Other DNA sequences in this specimen translate into the identical CDR3. The CDR3 protein is CASRPLGGRTEAFF. Here the CDR3 DNA reads TGTGCCAGCAGGCCCCTGGGGGGAAGGACTGAAGCTTTCTTT. The V gene is TRBV27, the J gene TRBJ1-1, with TRBD1 as a possible D gene (5 bases). The V gene's germline CDR1 is MNHEY and CDR2 SMNVEV (reference sequence). The CDR3 has 14 residues. V lost 6 bases and J lost 5, with 16 bases in between.